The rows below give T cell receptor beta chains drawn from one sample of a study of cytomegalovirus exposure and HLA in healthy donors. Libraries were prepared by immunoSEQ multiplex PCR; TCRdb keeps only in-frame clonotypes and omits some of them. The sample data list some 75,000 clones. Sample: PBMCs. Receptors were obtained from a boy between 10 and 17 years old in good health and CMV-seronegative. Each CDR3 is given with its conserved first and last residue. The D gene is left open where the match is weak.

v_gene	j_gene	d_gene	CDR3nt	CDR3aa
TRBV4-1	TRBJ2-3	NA	TGCGCCAGCAGCCAACCTAACAGCACAGATACGCAGTATTTT	CASSQPNSTDTQYF
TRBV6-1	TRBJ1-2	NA	TGTGCCAGCAGAGACCCACAGGTCTATGGCTACACCTTC	CASRDPQVYGYTF
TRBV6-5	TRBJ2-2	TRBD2	TGTGCCAGCAGTTACGGGGCGGGGGGGAACACCGGGGAGCTGTTTTTT	CASSYGAGGNTGELFF
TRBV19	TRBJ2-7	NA	TGTGCCAGTAGTCACGGTGGCGGGTTATACGAGCAGTACTTC	CASSHGGGLYEQYF
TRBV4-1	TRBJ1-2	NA	TGCGCCAGCAGCACTTTAACAGGGCCAGACTATGGCTACACCTTC	CASSTLTGPDYGYTF
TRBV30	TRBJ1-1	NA	TGTGCCAGAAGGGAGAACATGAACACTGAAGCTTTCTTT	CARRENMNTEAFF
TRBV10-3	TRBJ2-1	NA	TGTGCCATCAGTGACAGAGGACAGGGAGGGGATGAGCAGTTCTTC	CAISDRGQGGDEQFF
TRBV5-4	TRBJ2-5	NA	TGTGCCAGCAGCCCCGCCCTGAGTGCGGAAGAGACCCAGTACTTC	CASSPALSAEETQYF
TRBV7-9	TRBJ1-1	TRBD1	TGTGCCAGCAGCTTAGATACAGGGGGAATAATCTCCACTGAAGCTTTCTTT	CASSLDTGGIISTEAFF
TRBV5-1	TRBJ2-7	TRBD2	TGCGCCACCTCATGGGGGGGTGGATCCTACGAGCAGTACTTC	CATSWGGGSYEQYF
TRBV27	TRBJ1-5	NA	TGTGCCAGCAGTTTAGCAGTCAATCAGCCCCAGCATTTT	CASSLAVNQPQHF
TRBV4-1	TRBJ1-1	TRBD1	TGCGCCAGCAGCCGAGGGGGTCAGGGGGCAGGAGCTTTCTTT	CASSRGGQGAGAFF
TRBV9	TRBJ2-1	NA	TGTGCCAGCAGCGCGACTGCCTACAATGAGCAGTTCTTC	CASSATAYNEQFF
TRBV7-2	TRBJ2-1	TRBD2	TGTGCCAGCACCCAAGACGGGACTAGCGGGAGAATCCAGCAGTTCTTC	CASTQDGTSGRIQQFF
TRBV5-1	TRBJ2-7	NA	TGCGCCAGCAGCTCCCCCTCTGGGGCCAGGCCCCCCTACGAGCAGTACTTC	CASSSPSGARPPYEQYF
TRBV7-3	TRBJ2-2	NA	TGTGCCAGCAGCCCCTATTTCGGGAACACCGGGGAGCTGTTTTTT	CASSPYFGNTGELFF
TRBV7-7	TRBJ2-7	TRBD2	TGTGCCAGCAGCGTGAGCGGGGGGCCCCCCAACGAGCAGTACTTC	CASSVSGGPPNEQYF
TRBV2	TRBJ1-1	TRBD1	TGTGCCAGCACCGACAGGGATTCGGACACTGAAGCTTTCTTT	CASTDRDSDTEAFF
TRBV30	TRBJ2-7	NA	TGTGCCTTATTAGACAGGACACCAACCTACGAGCAGTACTTC	CALLDRTPTYEQYF
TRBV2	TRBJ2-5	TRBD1	TGTGCCAGCAGCGTACAGGGGTGGGGAGAGACCCAGTACTTC	CASSVQGWGETQYF
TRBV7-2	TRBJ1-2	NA	TGTGCCAGCAGCTCCCCCGGGGAAATCTATGGCTACACCTTC	CASSSPGEIYGYTF
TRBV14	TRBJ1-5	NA	TGTGCCAGCAGCCAAGGCCCAGGATCGGAACAGCCCCAGCATTTT	CASSQGPGSEQPQHF
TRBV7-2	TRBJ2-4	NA	TGTGCCAGCAGCCTACACAGACAAAACATTCAGTACTTC	CASSLHRQNIQYF
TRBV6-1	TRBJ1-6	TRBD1	TGTGCCAGCAGTGAAGCTCACAGGGGCTGGAATTCACCCCTCCACTTT	CASSEAHRGWNSPLHF
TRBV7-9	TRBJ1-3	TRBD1	TGTGCCAGCAGCCGATCAGGGGGCGGAAACACCATATATTTT	CASSRSGGGNTIYF
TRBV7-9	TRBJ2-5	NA	TGTGCCAGCAGCTTAATGTTCGGACAGCAGGAGACCCAGTACTTC	CASSLMFGQQETQYF
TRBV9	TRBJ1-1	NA	TGTGCCAGCAGCGTAGGTACAGGTTGGGACACTGAAGCTTTCTTT	CASSVGTGWDTEAFF
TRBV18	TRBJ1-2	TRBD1	TGTGCCAGCTCACCATCCTCGGGACAGGCACCCCTATCCTATGGCTACACCTTC	CASSPSSGQAPLSYGYTF
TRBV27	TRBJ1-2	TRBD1	TGTGCCAGCAGACGTACTGGGACAGGGGAAGGCTACACCTTC	CASRRTGTGEGYTF
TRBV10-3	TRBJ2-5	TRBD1	TGTGCCATCAGGGACGGGACAGCCGCAGAGAAGACCCAGTACTTC	CAIRDGTAAEKTQYF
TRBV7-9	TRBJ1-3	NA	TGTGCCAGCAGCTTAGGGGGTTTGGGGGCGTCTGGAAACACCATATATTTT	CASSLGGLGASGNTIYF
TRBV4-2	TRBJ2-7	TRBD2	TGTGCCAGCAGCCGATATAGCGGGAGGGCCGTTGGAGAGCAGTACTTC	CASSRYSGRAVGEQYF
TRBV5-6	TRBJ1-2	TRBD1	TGTGCCAGCAGCAAAACAGGGGGAGCGTATGGCTACACCTTC	CASSKTGGAYGYTF
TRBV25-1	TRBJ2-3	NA	TGTGCCAGAAGCTTCACAGATACGCAGTATTTT	CARSFTDTQYF
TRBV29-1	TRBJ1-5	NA	TGCAGCGTTGGGGGGCCCAATCAGCCCCAGCATTTT	CSVGGPNQPQHF